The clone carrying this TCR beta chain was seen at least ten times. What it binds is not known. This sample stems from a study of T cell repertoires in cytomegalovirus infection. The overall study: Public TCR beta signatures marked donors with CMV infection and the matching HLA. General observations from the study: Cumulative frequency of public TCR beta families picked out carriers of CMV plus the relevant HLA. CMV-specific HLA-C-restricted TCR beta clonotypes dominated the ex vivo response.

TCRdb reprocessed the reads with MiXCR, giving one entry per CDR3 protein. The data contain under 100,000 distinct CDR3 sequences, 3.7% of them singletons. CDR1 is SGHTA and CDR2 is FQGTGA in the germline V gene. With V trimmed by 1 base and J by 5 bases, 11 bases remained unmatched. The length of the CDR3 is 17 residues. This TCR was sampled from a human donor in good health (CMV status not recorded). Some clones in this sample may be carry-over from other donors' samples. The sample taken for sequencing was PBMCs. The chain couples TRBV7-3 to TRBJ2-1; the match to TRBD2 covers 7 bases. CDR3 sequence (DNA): TGTGCCAGCAGCTTAAGGGCGGCGAGCGGGGTCCACAATGAGCAGTTCTTC. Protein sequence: CASSLRAASGVHNEQFF. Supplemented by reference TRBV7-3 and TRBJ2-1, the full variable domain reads GAGVSQTPSNKVTEKGKYVELRCDPISGHTALYWYRQSLGQGPEFLIYFQGTGAADDSGLPNDRFFAVRPEGSVSTLKIQRTERGDSAVYLCASSLRAASGVHNEQFFGPGTRLTVL.